Following are 11 T cell receptor beta chains from one sample sequenced in a study of cytomegalovirus exposure and HLA in healthy donors. With 60 Vbeta and 13 Jbeta primers, the PCR was carried out. Assay used: immunoSEQ multiplex PCR; TCRdb lists only in-frame clones, some missing. The data contain about 160,000 clones, approximately 80% of them seen just once; the ten biggest clones take up roughly 7.6%. The sequenced sample was PBMCs. These receptors originate from a woman aged 25 to 45 in good health and CMV-seropositive.

The rearrangement joins TRBV7-3 to TRBJ2-2, with 7 bases fitting TRBD1. Germline assignment: CDR1 SGHTA and CDR2 FQGTGA. J gave up 4 bases and V 5 bases, and 10 bases lay outside the gene matches. CDR3 length: 16 amino acids. The CDR3 DNA reads TGTGCCAGCAGCCCGAGGGACAGAATCTCCACCGGGGAGCTGTTTTTT. Translating gives CASSPRDRISTGELFF.

V usage is TRBV6-6 and J usage is TRBJ1-2; a possible D gene is TRBD1 (6 bases). Looked up from germline, CDR1 is MNHNY and CDR2 is SVGAGI (reference sequence). The CDR3 consists of 12 residues. V shed 6 bases and J shed 7 bases, with 12 bases lying between them. This chain's CDR3 is CASSASGVGYTF. The CDR3 DNA is TGTGCCAGCAGCGCGTCAGGGGTTGGCTACACCTTC.

The chain couples TRBV19 to TRBJ1-1; unclear D gene. CDR3 length: 13 residues. V was clipped by 3 bases and J by 0 bases, with 5 bases between them. Germline V gives CDR1 LNHDA, CDR2 SQIVND (reference sequence). CDR3 nucleotides: TGTGCCAGTAGTATCCAGTTGAACACTGAAGCTTTCTTT. Its protein product is CASSIQLNTEAFF.

J is TRBJ1-1 and V is TRBV5-4; the D is unclear. CDR1 is SGHNT, CDR2 YYREEE, per germline (reference sequence). Trimming stripped 3 bases from V and 2 bases from J, with 11 bases between. This CDR3 contains 14 residues. DNA of the CDR3: TGTGCCAGCAGCTCAGCAGGAACCAACACTGAAGCTTTCTTT. Translating it yields CASSSAGTNTEAFF.

This chain uses TRBV10-3 with TRBJ2-2; D perhaps matches TRBD1 (5 bases). Trimming pared 5 bases from V and 13 bases from J, leaving 17 bases between. The CDR3 runs 13 residues. CDR1 and CDR2 from the germline V gene are ENHRY and SYGVKD. The CDR3 nucleotides read TGTGCCATCAGTTCAGGGTCTCACCGAGGGCTGTTTTTT. This encodes CAISSGSHRGLFF.

The V and J genes are TRBV4-3 and TRBJ2-1; D is possibly TRBD1 (6 bases). From germline, CDR1 is LGHNA and CDR2 YSLEER. V dropped 1 base and J dropped 3 bases, with 10 bases sitting between them. The CDR3 has 15 residues. Here the CDR3 DNA reads TGCGCCAGCAGCCAAGCCAGGGGAAGCTACAATGAGCAGTTCTTC. This encodes CASSQARGSYNEQFF.

The genes are TRBV5-1 and TRBJ2-5; tentatively, D is TRBD2 (5 bases). V dropped 7 bases and J dropped 1 base, with 14 bases sitting between them. The CDR3 totals 14 residues. Germline values: CDR1 SGHRS, CDR2 YFSETQ. In DNA form, the CDR3 reads TGCGCCAGCGGTGACGGAGAGGGCCAAGAGACCCAGTACTTC. This translates into CASGDGEGQETQYF.

This chain joins TRBV7-2 and TRBJ2-1; TRBD2 is a possible D gene (5 bases). The V gene's germline CDR1 is SGHTA and CDR2 FQGNSA. The V gene lost 1 base and the J gene lost 9 bases, with 10 bases spanning the gap. The CDR3 is 13 residues long. In DNA form, the CDR3 reads TGTGCCAGCAGCTTAGATTCGGGATTTGAGCAGTTCTTC. Amino acid sequence: CASSLDSGFEQFF.

This sequence joins TRBV19 and TRBJ1-2; D is unresolved. Germline V lookup: CDR1 LNHDA, CDR2 SQIVND (reference sequence). CDR3 length: 17 residues. V lost 2 bases and J 8 bases, leaving 24 bases between the germline ends. The CDR3 DNA is TGTGCCAGTAGTATAATTCGGCCCCAGGCCCCGGCCGGCGGCTACACCTTC. This encodes CASSIIRPQAPAGGYTF.

This clone was counted a single time. This chain joins TRBV10-3 and TRBJ2-1, with 11 positions matching TRBD2. Trimming took 7 bases from V and 1 from J; bases not matched to a gene: 12. The CDR3 contains 18 residues. Germline V gives CDR1 ENHRY, CDR2 SYGVKD. CDR3 DNA: TGTGCCATCAAAAGCACTAGCGGGGGTGCTGAATCCTACAATGAGCAGTTCTTC. Translated: CAIKSTSGGAESYNEQFF.

V usage is TRBV7-2 and J usage is TRBJ2-5; 8 bases are a match to TRBD2. Losses at the gene ends were 8 bases for V and 2 bases for J; bases not matched to a gene: 7. Looked up from germline, CDR1 is SGHTA and CDR2 is FQGNSA. The length of the CDR3 is 14 residues. CDR3 amino acids: CASGITGGQETQYF. The CDR3 DNA reads TGTGCCAGCGGTATAACGGGGGGGCAAGAGACCCAGTACTTC.